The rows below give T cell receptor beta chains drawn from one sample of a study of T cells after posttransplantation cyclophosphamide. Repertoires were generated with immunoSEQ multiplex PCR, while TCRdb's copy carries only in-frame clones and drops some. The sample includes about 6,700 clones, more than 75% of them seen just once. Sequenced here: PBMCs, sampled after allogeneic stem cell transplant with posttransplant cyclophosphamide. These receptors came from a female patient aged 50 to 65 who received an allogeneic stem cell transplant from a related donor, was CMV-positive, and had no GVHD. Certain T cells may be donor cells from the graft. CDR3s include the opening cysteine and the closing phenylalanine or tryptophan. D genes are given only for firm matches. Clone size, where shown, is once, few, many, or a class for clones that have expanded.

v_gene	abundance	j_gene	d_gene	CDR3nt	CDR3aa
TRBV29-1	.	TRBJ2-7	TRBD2	TGCAGCGTTGAAATTAAAGGACTAGCGGGGGCTCCGCAGTACTTC	CSVEIKGLAGAPQYF
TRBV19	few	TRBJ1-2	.	TGTGCCACTGAGTCGACCACAGGTTCCGGCTACACCTTC	CATESTTGSGYTF
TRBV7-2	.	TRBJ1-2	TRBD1	TGTGCCAGCAGCTTAGATGCCGGGACAGGGTCTTTTGGCTACACCTTC	CASSLDAGTGSFGYTF
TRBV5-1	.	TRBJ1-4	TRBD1	TGCGCCAGCAGCTTGACAGGGGGAAATGAAAAACTGTTTTTT	CASSLTGGNEKLFF
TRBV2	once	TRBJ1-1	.	TGTGCCAGCAGTCGATGGGAGGGTTACACTGAAGCTTTCTTT	CASSRWEGYTEAFF
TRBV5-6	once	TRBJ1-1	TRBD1	TGTGCCAGCAGCTTGAACTTGGGCAGGGGGCGACTCAACACTGAAGCTTTCTTT	CASSLNLGRGRLNTEAFF
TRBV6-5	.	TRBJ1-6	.	TGTGCCAGCCGTCGAGGGAACAATTCACCCCTCCACTTT	CASRRGNNSPLHF
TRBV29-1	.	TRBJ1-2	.	TGCAGCGTTGAAGTTGGTTTCCCGGGGGAGGCTAACTATGGCTACACCTTC	CSVEVGFPGEANYGYTF
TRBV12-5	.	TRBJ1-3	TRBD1	TGTGCTAGTGGTTTGGACAAAAACAGGGGGAGAGGAAACACCATATATTTT	CASGLDKNRGRGNTIYF
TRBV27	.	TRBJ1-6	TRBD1	TGTGCCAGCAGTTTATTTGGGACAGGGAATCAAGGGGGACCCCTCCACTTT	CASSLFGTGNQGGPLHF
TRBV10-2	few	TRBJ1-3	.	TGCGCCAGCAGTGAGTGGGGGGGGAGCTCTGGAAACACCATATATTTT	CASSEWGGSSGNTIYF
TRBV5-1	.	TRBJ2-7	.	TGCGCCAGCGGCCACCAGGGCTACGAGCAGTACTTC	CASGHQGYEQYF
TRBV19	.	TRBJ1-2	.	TGTGCCAGTAATCTGGGGCTGCAATATGGCTACACCTTC	CASNLGLQYGYTF
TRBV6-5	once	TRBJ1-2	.	TGTGCCAGCAGTTTGACAGAAAACTATGGCTACACCTTC	CASSLTENYGYTF
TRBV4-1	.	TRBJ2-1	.	TGCGCCAGCAGCCAAGTTGACATAATCTCCTACAATGAGCAGTTCTTC	CASSQVDIISYNEQFF
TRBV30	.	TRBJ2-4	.	TGTGCCTGGAGTGGGGGCGGAGGGCGGATTCAGTACTTC	CAWSGGGGRIQYF
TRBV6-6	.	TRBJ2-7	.	TGTGCCAGCAGTTACTTCGGGGGTGGCGAGCAGTACTTC	CASSYFGGGEQYF
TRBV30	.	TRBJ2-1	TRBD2	TGTGCCTGGAGTGTACGTCGACTAGCGAGCTACAATGAGCAGTTCTTC	CAWSVRRLASYNEQFF
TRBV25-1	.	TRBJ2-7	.	TGTGCCAGCAGGGAGGACCAGAGCTCCTACGAGCAGTACTTC	CASREDQSSYEQYF
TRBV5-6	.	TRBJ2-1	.	TGTGCCAGCAGCTTGGCGACTGTTTCCGAGCAGTTCTTC	CASSLATVSEQFF
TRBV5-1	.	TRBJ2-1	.	TGCGCCAGCAGCTTCTTGTCAGGCAATTCGTACAATGAGCAGTTCTTC	CASSFLSGNSYNEQFF
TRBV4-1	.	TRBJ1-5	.	TGCGCCAGCAGCCAAGTTGGTGGACGGGAGAGGTTTCAGCCCCAGCATTTT	CASSQVGGRERFQPQHF
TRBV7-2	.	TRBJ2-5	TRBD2	TGTGCCAGCTCGGGAGGAGGTGGGGAGACCCAGTACTTC	CASSGGGGETQYF
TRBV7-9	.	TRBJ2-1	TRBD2	TGTGCCAGCAGCTTAAGGGGCGGGAGGGATTACTCCTACAATGAGCAGTTCTTC	CASSLRGGRDYSYNEQFF
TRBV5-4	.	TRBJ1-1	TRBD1	TGTGCCAGCAGCAAGAGGGACAGGGGGCTTGAAGCTTTCTTT	CASSKRDRGLEAFF
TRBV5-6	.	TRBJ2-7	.	TGTGCCAGCAGCTTTCTCGGGGGAGACTACGAGCAGTACTTC	CASSFLGGDYEQYF
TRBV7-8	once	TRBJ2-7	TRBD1	TGTGCCAGCGATGACAGGGGTCGTGGTGAGCAGTACTTC	CASDDRGRGEQYF
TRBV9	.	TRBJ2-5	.	TGTGCCAGCAGCGCCCCTTCTCAAGAGACCCAGTACTTC	CASSAPSQETQYF
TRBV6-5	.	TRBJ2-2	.	TGTGCCAGCAGTGCATCGCGGTGGGCCGGGGAGCTGTTTTTT	CASSASRWAGELFF
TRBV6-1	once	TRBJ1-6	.	TGTGCCAGCAGTGAAGCCAGGGCCTCCTATAATTCCCCCCTCCACTTT	CASSEARASYNSPLHF
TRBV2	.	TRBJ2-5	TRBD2	TGTGCCAGCAGTCCGGGACTAGCGGGGAGGGAGACCCAGTACTTC	CASSPGLAGRETQYF
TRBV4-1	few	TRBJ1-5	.	TGCGCCAGCAGCGAAGACGGGGGTATTGGCAATCAGCCCCAGCATTTT	CASSEDGGIGNQPQHF
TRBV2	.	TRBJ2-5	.	TGTGCCAGCAGTGCCGCCCGGACTCCCAACCAAGAGACCCAGTACTTC	CASSAARTPNQETQYF
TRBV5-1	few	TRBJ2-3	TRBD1	TGCGCCAGCAGCGCGGGGACAGGGGGCGCAGTGGGCACAGATACGCAGTATTTT	CASSAGTGGAVGTDTQYF
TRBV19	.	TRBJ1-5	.	TGTGCCAGTAGCCCGGGACATTTAATAAATCAGCCCCAGCATTTT	CASSPGHLINQPQHF
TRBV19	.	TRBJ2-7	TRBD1	TGTGCCAGTAATCGCCGGGACAGAGACTACGAGCAGTACTTC	CASNRRDRDYEQYF
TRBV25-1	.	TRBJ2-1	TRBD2	TGTGCCAGCAGTGAATACACGGGAGGACCTAACAATGAGCAGTTCTTC	CASSEYTGGPNNEQFF
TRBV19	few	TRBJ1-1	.	TGTGCCAGTAGTCCCACGGGTCCGGGCACTGAAGCTTTCTTT	CASSPTGPGTEAFF
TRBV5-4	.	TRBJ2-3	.	TGTGCCAGCAGTGGGATAAAAGGGGTCATAGATACGCAGTATTTT	CASSGIKGVIDTQYF